This TCR beta chain was captured in a study of T cells in Graves' hyperthyroidism and ophthalmopathy. Amplified TCR beta CDR3 regions derived from RNA transcripts. Primed by the HTBI set, a first-round RT-PCR was run on the TCR CDR3. TCRdb fed the multiplex PCR reads into MiXCR, producing one record per CDR3 protein. Of 500,000 or so distinct CDR3 sequences listed, around 15% are singletons. Clinical Activity Scores of at least 3, NOSPECS grades of at least 4 and durations under 3 months characterized ophthalmopathy patients. This clonotype was picked up many times. The germline gives CDR1 DFQATT, CDR2 SNEGSKA (reference sequence). Trimming left V 6 bases short and J 4 bases short, with 10 bases between. This CDR3 has 11 residues.

The V gene is TRBV20-1, the J gene TRBJ2-7; D gene ambiguous. The clonotype was recovered from a woman in her twenties or thirties with Graves' ophthalmopathy. The sequenced material came from blood. DNA of the CDR3: TGCAGTGCGATGGACGGATACGAGCAGTACTTC. It translates to CSAMDGYEQYF.